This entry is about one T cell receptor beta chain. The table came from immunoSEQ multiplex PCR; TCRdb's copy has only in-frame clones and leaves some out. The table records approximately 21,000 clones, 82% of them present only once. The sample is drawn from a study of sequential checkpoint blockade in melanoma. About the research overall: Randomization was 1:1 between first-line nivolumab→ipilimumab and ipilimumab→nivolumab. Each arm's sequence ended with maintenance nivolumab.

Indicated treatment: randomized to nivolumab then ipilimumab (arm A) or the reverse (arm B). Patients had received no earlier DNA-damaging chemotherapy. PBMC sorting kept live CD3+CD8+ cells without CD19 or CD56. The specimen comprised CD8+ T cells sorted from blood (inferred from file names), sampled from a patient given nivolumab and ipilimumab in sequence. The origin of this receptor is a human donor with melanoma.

CDR3 nucleotides: TGTGCCAGCAGCCCAGGGACAGGGGTTGGGACCGGGGAGCTGTTTTTT. Translating it yields CASSPGTGVGTGELFF. This chain joins TRBV9 and TRBJ2-2, with TRBD1 matching over 10 bases. V shed 4 bases, J shed 5 bases, and the junction held 8 bases outside the gene matches. This CDR3 is 16 amino acids long. CDR1 and CDR2 (germline): SGDLS, YYNGEE.